Detailed here is one T cell receptor (beta chain). Which antigen it targets is not known. Base quality data are lacking; no much larger clone is found one base away. This specimen belongs to a study of cytomegalovirus exposure and HLA in healthy donors (dated by TCRdb to the late 2010s). As for the study more broadly: According to a later analysis, the roughly 120 validation repertoires were produced on the same platform as the roughly 720 repertoires of the first cohort. The aim of the study was to test whether cataloging public T cell receptors could identify signatures of past pathogen exposure. In addition to the first cohort of 666 subjects, a separate validation cohort of 120 different subjects was used. High-throughput TCR immunosequencing, statistical association of individual TCRs with disease status, and machine learning were combined to predict cytomegalovirus infection status. The full study reports these points: A later analysis had no HLA typing for the validation cohort, so co-occurrence there was scored across all 110 or so repertoires. The authors suggested that the approach could potentially be generalized to other disease states and immunological phenotypes. The classifier was reported to diagnose cytomegalovirus status with high specificity and sensitivity in both the original cohort and the validation cohort. A total of 150 to 200 TCR beta chains were listed by the study as associated with cytomegalovirus. In a later analysis, TCRs clustered in the first cohort were found to also tend to co-occur in the roughly 130 validation repertoires, with around 94% of cluster scores above 0. While some public TCRs were present in many individuals, most TCR sequences turned up only very rarely across donors. Three of the identified cytomegalovirus-associated TCR beta chains were confirmed in vitro to be specific for cytomegalovirus antigens.

The protocol used for the library was the immunoSEQ multiplex PCR assay. The study's processing was this. A statistical classification framework was built to diagnose cytomegalovirus status from the catalog of TCR beta chain sequences. TCRdb's version of the immuneACCESS table is confined to in-frame rearrangements and falls short of the full clone set. An unresolved V gene accounts for under half of the shortfall where checked; the remainder is of unknown origin. Clonal size and the V and J genes are those of that table, whereas D and trimming came from the DNA. The sample table shows about 360,000 clones, and 70% to 90% are seen once. Jointly, the top ten make up roughly 0.75% of the sample. Separate from the roughly 630-subject first cohort, the validation cohort of around 130 subjects was the group to which the donors belonged. Source material: PBMCs. This sequence originates from a woman under 30 in good health and CMV-seronegative.

At the DNA level, the sequence is TGTGCCTCCCCCGGGGGGAGGGAGCTGTTTTTT. The translation is CASPGGRELFF. The chain is made from TRBV30 and TRBJ2-2; the junction holds 7 bases that match TRBD2. Relative to germline, V is missing 7 bases and J is missing 9 bases, with 5 bases of the junction outside any gene match. From the cysteine up to the phenylalanine, the CDR3 has a length of 11 residues. CDR3 DNA is the only sequence kept; it has 33 bases, read in frame from the first base. The germline V gene (reference sequence) supplies CDR1 GTSNPN and CDR2 SVGIG.